This TCR beta chain was retrieved from a study of neurological immune-mediated disorders. Sample share makes this clonotype medium-sized. As for time point: technical triplicate 2. For the sorted libraries, 900,000 to 1,000,000 CD4+ or CD8+ T cells were used. Using its own MiXCR run on the 5' RACE reads, TCRdb lists one record per CDR3 protein. The sample consists of 30,000 or so distinct CDR3 sequences, about an eighth of them appearing once. V gave up 4 bases and J gave up 0 bases, with 11 bases separating them. Germline CDR1 reads SGHRS; CDR2 reads YFSETQ. The CDR3 has 14 residues. The specimen sequenced was CD4+ T cells from blood. The clonotype comes from a female donor with HTLV-1-associated myelopathy (HAM/TSP). V is TRBV5-1 and J is TRBJ2-7; perhaps TRBD1 as D (7 bases). CDR3 DNA sequence: TGCGCCAGCAGCCCAGGGGGGATCTCCTACGAGCAGTACTTC. Translated: CASSPGGISYEQYF.